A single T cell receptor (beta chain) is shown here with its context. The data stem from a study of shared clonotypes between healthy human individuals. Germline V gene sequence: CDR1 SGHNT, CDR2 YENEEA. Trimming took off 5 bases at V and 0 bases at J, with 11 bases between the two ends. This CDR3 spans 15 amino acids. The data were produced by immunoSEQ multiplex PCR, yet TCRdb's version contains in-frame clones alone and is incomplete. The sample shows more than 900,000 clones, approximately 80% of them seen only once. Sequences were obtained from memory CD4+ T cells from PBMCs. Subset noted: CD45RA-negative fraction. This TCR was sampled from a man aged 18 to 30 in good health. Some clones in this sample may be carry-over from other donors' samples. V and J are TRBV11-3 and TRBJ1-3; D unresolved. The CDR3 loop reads CASSLRADSGNTIYF. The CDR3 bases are TGTGCCAGCAGCCTGAGGGCCGACTCTGGAAACACCATATATTTT. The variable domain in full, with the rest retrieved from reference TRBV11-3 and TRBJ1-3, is EAGVVQSPRYKIIEKKQPVAFWCNPISGHNTLYWYLQNLGQGPELLIRYENEEAVDDSQLPKDRFSAERLKGVDSTLKIQPAELGDSAVYLCASSLRADSGNTIYFGEGSWLTVV.